Listed below are T cell receptor beta chains from one sample, sequenced in a study of regulatory T cells in long-lasting Graves disease. TCRdb ran MiXCR on the multiplex PCR reads and lists one entry per CDR3 protein. The sample shows about 320,000 distinct CDR3 sequences, 15% to 20% of them seen only once. This sample comprised peripheral blood mononuclear cells (PBMCs), obtained at new diagnosis, from a patient treated with antithyroid drugs. The receptor set was obtained from a female donor with Graves disease. Each CDR3 is given with its conserved first and last residue. D genes are given only for firm matches. Clone size is not always given. Where it is, it says once, few, many or a class for expanded clones.

size	V	D	J	DNA	CDR3
many	TRBV30	NA	TRBJ2-1	TGTGCCTGGAGTGTAAATGCGCTCAATGAGCAGTTCTTC	CAWSVNALNEQFF
many	TRBV7-9	NA	TRBJ2-7	TGTGCCAGCAGCTGGGACGCAACCTACGAGCAGTACTTC	CASSWDATYEQYF
many	TRBV11-2	TRBD2	TRBJ2-7	TGTGCCAGCAGCTTACCGAGCGGGAGGGCCTACGAGCAGTACTTC	CASSLPSGRAYEQYF
many	TRBV12-3/TRBV12-4	NA	TRBJ2-7	TGTGCCAGCACCCTTGGGGGCCAGCAGTACTTC	CASTLGGQQYF
many	TRBV18	NA	TRBJ2-7	TGTGCCAGCTCACCGGCCAGTTGGGATAGCTACGAGCAGTACTTC	CASSPASWDSYEQYF
many	TRBV5-5	NA	TRBJ2-3	TGTGCCAGCAGCCCAGGACAGATCACAGATACGCAGTATTTT	CASSPGQITDTQYF
many	TRBV6-1	NA	TRBJ2-3	TGTGCCAGCAGCACAAGCGATACGCAGTATTTT	CASSTSDTQYF
many	TRBV12-3/TRBV12-4	NA	TRBJ2-5	TGCGCCTCGGAACTAGTGGGGCAAGAGACCCAGTACTTC	CASELVGQETQYF
many	TRBV19	TRBD2	TRBJ2-3	TGTGCCAGTAGCTTCGGCGGGGGAACCACAGATACGCAGTATTTT	CASSFGGGTTDTQYF
many	TRBV12-3/TRBV12-4	NA	TRBJ1-1	TGTGCCAGCAGGGGAAACACTGAAGCTTTCTTT	CASRGNTEAFF
NA	TRBV6-1	NA	TRBJ2-3	TGTGCCAGCAGTGAAGTAGGAGGACTACAGGGCAGAGATACGCAGTATTTT	CASSEVGGLQGRDTQYF
NA	TRBV4-2	NA	TRBJ2-2	TGTGCCAGCAGCCAAGCTACGGGAGTTAGCACCGGGGAGCTGTTTTTT	CASSQATGVSTGELFF
many	TRBV3-1	NA	TRBJ2-3	TGTGCCAGCAGCCAAGGGTCAGTCGGCGGCACAGATACGCAGTATTTT	CASSQGSVGGTDTQYF
few	TRBV10-1	NA	TRBJ2-7	TGCGCCAGCAGTGACGTATGGCAGTACTTC	CASSDVWQYF
many	TRBV27	TRBD1	TRBJ1-1	TGTGCCAGCAGAACCTACAGGGGGCGGACTGAAGCTTTCTTT	CASRTYRGRTEAFF
many	TRBV11-2	NA	TRBJ2-5	TGTGCCAGCAGCTTAGATGCGAGGGGCTGGGGGCAAGAGACCCAGTACTTC	CASSLDARGWGQETQYF